The clone carrying this T cell receptor (beta chain) is termed medium-sized. Its target is unknown. Germline CDR1 reads SQVTM; CDR2 reads ANQGSEA. V lost 3 bases, J lost 3 bases, and 1 base lay in between. CDR3 size: 10 residues. This record comes from a study of identical twins' blood T cells. Study-wide results and caveats: Top TCRbeta clonotypes were shared more with twin than unrelated donors.

Both ends of each TCR cDNA library bore sample-specific barcodes. Methods used by the authors: Clonotypes per individual ranged from about 95,000 to nearly 500,000. One entry per CDR3 protein results from TCRdb running MiXCR on the 5' RACE reads. It is TCRdb's table, rather than the study itself, that gives the V and J calls and clone size. The table records 350,000 to 450,000 distinct CDR3 sequences, under 30% of them present only once. The chain uses TRBV29-1 and TRBJ2-3, with D unclear. The sequencing sample was made of PBMCs. The receptor's source is a woman between 18 and 55 years old in good health. CDR3 in amino acids: CSVDTDTQYF. The CDR3 bases are TGCAGCGTTGATACAGATACGCAGTATTTT.